These 30 T cell receptor beta chains were sequenced from one sample in a study of cytomegalovirus exposure and HLA in healthy donors. The PCR used 60 Vbeta and 13 Jbeta primers. Sequencing was performed with immunoSEQ multiplex PCR; in TCRdb, only in-frame clones are kept and a portion is missing. The sample shows around 160,000 clones, 68% of them seen only once. The sample was PBMCs. The receptors come from a man between 50 and 59 years old in good health and CMV-seronegative.

This clone was seen once. This chain connects TRBV10-1 to TRBJ1-1, with a weak D call TRBD1 (5 bases). Trimming took 2 bases from V and 1 from J, leaving 8 bases between them. CDR1 is WNHNN, CDR2 SYGVQD, per germline (reference sequence). This CDR3 has 14 residues. The CDR3 protein is CASSEGTGNTEAFF. The DNA of the CDR3 is TGCGCCAGCAGTGAGGGAACAGGGAACACTGAAGCTTTCTTT.

The rearrangement links TRBV5-1 to TRBJ1-5, with 7 bases identical to TRBD1. V dropped 4 bases and J dropped 4; count of bases not matched to a gene: 2. CDR1 and CDR2 from the germline V gene are SGHRS and YFSETQ. The length of the CDR3 is 13 residues. Here the CDR3 DNA reads TGCGCCAGCAGCGGGGGACAGAATCAGCCCCAGCATTTT. Translating gives CASSGGQNQPQHF.

The chain combines TRBV13 with TRBJ2-7; 10 nucleotides agree with TRBD1. The CDR3 runs to 14 residues. V trimming: 5 bases; J trimming: 4 bases; junction bases outside the gene matches: 5. Germline CDR1 and CDR2: PRHDT and FYEKMQ (reference sequence). CDR3 residues: CASSERQGAYEQYF. The CDR3, as DNA: TGTGCCAGCAGCGAAAGACAGGGGGCGTACGAGCAGTACTTC.

The V and J genes are TRBV28 and TRBJ2-2, with no clear D. The germline CDR1 and CDR2 sequences are MDHEN and SYDVKM. V was cut by 6 bases and J by 0 bases, with 5 bases left in between. The CDR3 extends over 13 amino acids. The CDR3 nucleotides are TGTGCCAGCAGGGGCTCGAACACCGGGGAGCTGTTTTTT. Translating gives CASRGSNTGELFF.

This sequence joins TRBV7-2 and TRBJ1-3, with D possibly TRBD1 on 6 matching bases. The CDR3 totals 13 residues. Germline V gene sequence: CDR1 SGHTA, CDR2 FQGNSA. Trimming removed 5 bases from V and 3 bases from J, with 8 bases in between. The CDR3 region is CASSRDIGNTIYF. DNA for the CDR3: TGTGCCAGCAGCAGGGACATTGGAAACACCATATATTTT.

The chain uses TRBV7-2 and TRBJ2-5; TRBD1 matches 10 bases. After removal of 3 bases from V and 5 bases from J, the junction contained 3 bases not matched to a gene. This CDR3 is built from 14 residues. Germline V gene data show CDR1 as SGHTA and CDR2 as FQGNSA. The CDR3 DNA reads as TGTGCCAGCAGCTTGACAGGGGGCGAGGAGACCCAGTACTTC. This gives the protein CASSLTGGEETQYF.

The V call is TRBV2, the J call TRBJ2-1, with a possible D match to TRBD2 (6 bases). The CDR3 loop spans 12 amino acids. Germline values: CDR1 SNHLY, CDR2 FYNNEI. V lost 6 bases to trimming and J lost 9 bases, with 12 bases between them. The CDR3 here is CASSLGLGEQFF. The CDR3 DNA is TGTGCCAGCAGCCTGGGACTCGGTGAGCAGTTCTTC.

This chain joins TRBV7-9 and TRBJ2-7; 8 bases line up with TRBD1. The CDR3 extends over 13 amino acids. Germline loops: CDR1 SEHNR, CDR2 FQNEAQ (reference sequence). V was pared by 5 bases and J by 2 bases, with 2 bases of the junction left unmatched. The CDR3 nucleotides read TGTGCCAGCAGCCCGACAGGGGCCTACGAGCAGTACTTC. Translating gives CASSPTGAYEQYF.

This clone was seen a single time. The V gene is TRBV10-1, the J gene TRBJ2-3, with 7 bases aligning to TRBD2. Germline V lookup: CDR1 WNHNN, CDR2 SYGVQD (reference sequence). V trimming: 1 base; J trimming: 0 bases; junction bases outside the gene matches: 10. This CDR3 has 18 residues. CDR3 DNA sequence: TGCGCCAGCAGTGAGTTCGGACGGCGGGGGACTAGCACAGATACGCAGTATTTT. Its translation: CASSEFGRRGTSTDTQYF.

This clone showed up just a few times. The chain uses TRBV2 and TRBJ2-3; D is uncertain. Trimming took off 2 bases at V and 0 bases at J, with 3 bases between the two ends. The CDR3 loop spans 13 amino acids. Per germline, CDR1 SNHLY and CDR2 FYNNEI. CDR3 region: CASSERSTDTQYF. CDR3 DNA sequence: TGTGCCAGCAGTGAACGGAGCACAGATACGCAGTATTTT.

Points on this clone: One junction end does not reproduce the germline sequence, and a read error may be involved. CDR3 DNA sequence: TGTGCCAGCGGTTACGGAGGGAACACTGAAGCTTTCTTT. Amino acids: CASGYGGNTEAFF. V and J are TRBV6-5 and TRBJ1-1; D unclear. From germline, CDR1 is MNHEY and CDR2 SVGAGI. The CDR3 runs to 13 residues.

The table lists this clone with a count of one. The chain has TRBV19 and TRBJ2-1, with TRBD1 matching over 7 bases. The V and J ends lost 4 bases and 0 bases, in that order; junction bases with no gene match: 6. CDR1 and CDR2 from the germline V gene are LNHDA and SQIVND (reference sequence). There are 16 residues in the CDR3. The CDR3 here is CASSRQGYGSYNEQFF. Written as DNA, the CDR3 is TGTGCCAGTAGTAGACAGGGATATGGCTCCTACAATGAGCAGTTCTTC.

The gene calls are TRBV6-1 and TRBJ2-1; D is perhaps TRBD1 (6 bases). This CDR3 has 15 residues. The germline gives CDR1 MNHNS, CDR2 SASEGT. The germline V and J ends were trimmed by 5 bases and 4 bases, with 15 bases remaining between them. The CDR3 DNA sequence: TGTGCCAGCAGTAACCCGGGACAACCGTACAATGAGCAGTTCTTC. Protein sequence: CASSNPGQPYNEQFF.

V usage is TRBV10-2 and J usage is TRBJ1-1, with D possibly matching TRBD1 (5 bases). The V end lost 3 bases, the J end lost 5 bases, and 13 bases lay between the germline ends. Germline V gene sequence: CDR1 WSHSY, CDR2 SAAADI. This CDR3 spans 14 amino acids. CDR3 residues: CASSETPAGTEAFF. CDR3 in DNA: TGCGCCAGCAGTGAAACCCCGGCAGGGACTGAAGCTTTCTTT.

The chain is built from TRBV28 and TRBJ1-1, with D perhaps matching TRBD1 (6 bases). This CDR3 has 15 residues. Germline CDR1 is MDHEN and CDR2 is SYDVKM. Trimming pared 10 bases from V and 1 base from J, leaving 19 bases between. CDR3 protein: CATQAAGTWNTEAFF. CDR3 DNA sequence: TGTGCCACCCAAGCGGCCGGGACATGGAACACTGAAGCTTTCTTT. Together with reference TRBV28 and TRBJ1-1, the CDR3 gives the full variable domain: DVKVTQSSRYLVKRTGEKVFLECVQDMDHENMFWYRQDPGLGLRLIYFSYDVKMKEKGDIPEGYSVSREKKERFSLILESASTNQTSMYLCATQAAGTWNTEAFFGQGTRLTVV.

The rearrangement uses TRBV7-6 and TRBJ1-1; 8 bases align to TRBD1. The CDR3 is 18 residues long. Germline CDR1 is SGHVS and CDR2 is FNYEAQ. V lost 0 bases, J lost 5 bases, and 14 bases stayed unmatched. The CDR3 DNA follows: TGTGCCAGCAGCTTAGCCGGTGGACAGGGCCGAACGGTAACTGAAGCTTTCTTT. This encodes CASSLAGGQGRTVTEAFF.

This rearrangement joins TRBV2 to TRBJ1-5; 11 bases align to TRBD1. The CDR3 runs 16 residues. The V and J ends lost 9 bases and 3 bases, in that order; junction bases with no gene match: 10. Per germline, CDR1 SNHLY and CDR2 FYNNEI. CDR3 coding DNA: TGTGCCAGGGACCGGGACAGGGGGACCAACAATCAGCCCCAGCATTTT. Amino acids: CARDRDRGTNNQPQHF. Supplemented by reference TRBV2 and TRBJ1-5, the full variable domain reads EPEVTQTPSHQVTQMGQEVILRCVPISNHLYFYWYRQILGQKVEFLVSFYNNEISEKSEIFDDQFSVERPDGSNFTLKIRSTKLEDSAMYFCARDRDRGTNNQPQHFGDGTRLSIL.

V usage is TRBV11-2 and J usage is TRBJ2-7; TRBD1 matches at 8 bases. CDR1 and CDR2 (germline): SGHAT, FQNNGV. The CDR3 spans 16 residues. V was pared by 5 bases and J by 2 bases, with 11 bases of the junction left unmatched. For the CDR3, the DNA is TGTGCCAGCAGCCCCCTAGGAAGGACAGGGCCCTACGAGCAGTACTTC. It is translated as CASSPLGRTGPYEQYF.

The chain couples TRBV10-3 to TRBJ2-7; D is possibly TRBD1 (6 bases). CDR3 length equals 13 residues. With 4 bases removed from V and 3 bases from J, the gap between germline ends came to 10 bases. Germline CDR1 reads ENHRY; CDR2 reads SYGVKD. CDR3 residues: CAISVEGGYEQYF. Here the CDR3 DNA reads TGTGCCATCAGTGTTGAAGGGGGCTACGAGCAGTACTTC.

The CDR3 DNA sequence: TGTGCCAGCAGTGTCCAGGGGAGAGCTAATGAAAAACTGTTTTTT. Its translation: CASSVQGRANEKLFF. The chain uses TRBV6-4 and TRBJ1-4; perhaps TRBD1 as D (6 bases). Germline V gene data show CDR1 as MRHNA and CDR2 as SNTAGT. The CDR3 is 15 residues long. Trimming shortened V by 4 bases and J by 3 bases, and 12 bases separated the two germline ends.

This chain links TRBV21-1 with TRBJ2-5; the table's D call, TRBD2, was not checked against the DNA. The tail of the sequence fits TRBJ2-7 better, so the J call may be wrong. TRBV21-1 is a listed pseudogene. The CDR3 runs 13 residues. The CDR3: CASSCTGSYEQYF. The CDR3 coding sequence is TGTGCCAGTTCCTGTACCGGGAGCTACGAGCAGTACTTC.

CDR3 in amino acids: CASSFVGGSSYEQYF. The CDR3 nucleotides are TGCGCCAGCAGCTTTGTGGGGGGGAGCTCCTACGAGCAGTACTTC. V and J are TRBV5-1 and TRBJ2-7; 7 bases match TRBD2. The CDR3 runs 15 residues. The germline V gene encodes CDR1 SGHRS and CDR2 YFSETQ. V dropped 2 bases and J dropped 0; count of bases not matched to a gene: 5.

V is TRBV7-3 and J is TRBJ1-5; a possible D gene is TRBD1 (6 bases). The germline CDR1 and CDR2 sequences are SGHTA and FQGTGA. V shed 4 bases and J shed 1 base, with 8 bases lying between them. This CDR3 has 14 residues. This CDR3 reads CASSSTGSNQPQHF. The CDR3 bases are TGTGCCAGCAGCTCGACAGGCAGCAATCAGCCCCAGCATTTT.

The chain links TRBV2 to TRBJ2-7; 8 bases map to TRBD1. The CDR3 totals 15 residues. Germline V gives CDR1 SNHLY, CDR2 FYNNEI. V trimming: 4 bases; J trimming: 2 bases; junction bases outside the gene matches: 7. CDR3 in DNA: TGTGCCAGCAGTGCCGCAGGACAGGGTACCTACGAGCAGTACTTC. Protein sequence: CASSAAGQGTYEQYF.

The rearrangement uses TRBV11-3 and TRBJ2-1, with D uncertain. The CDR3 has 15 residues. Trimming shortened V by 3 bases and J by 1 base, and 10 bases separated the two germline ends. CDR1 is SGHNT and CDR2 is YENEEA in the germline V gene. CDR3 region: CASSFAATSYNEQFF. CDR3 sequence (DNA): TGTGCCAGCAGCTTCGCGGCGACTTCCTACAATGAGCAGTTCTTC.

This clone turned up a few times. V and J are TRBV7-9 and TRBJ2-7; TRBD1 agrees at 7 bases. The CDR3 totals 14 residues. Germline CDR1 is SEHNR and CDR2 is FQNEAQ (reference sequence). V lost 6 bases, J lost 0 bases, and 5 bases stayed unmatched. CDR3 nucleotides: TGTGCCAGCAGACAGGGGCAAGGCTCCTACGAGCAGTACTTC. It is translated as CASRQGQGSYEQYF. The whole variable domain, filled in from reference TRBV7-9 and TRBJ2-7, reads DTGVSQNPRHKITKRGQNVTFRCDPISEHNRLYWYRQTLGQGPEFLTYFQNEAQLEKSRLLSDRFSAERPKGSFSTLEIQRTEQGDSAMYLCASRQGQGSYEQYFGPGTRLTVT.

This clone appeared a few times. V and J are TRBV7-9 and TRBJ1-5, with D uncertain. Germline assignment: CDR1 SEHNR and CDR2 FQNEAQ (reference sequence). The CDR3 runs to 15 residues. V was pared by 1 base and J by 2 bases, with 9 bases between. The CDR3 reads CASSLDLGGNQPQHF. CDR3 DNA sequence: TGTGCCAGCAGCTTAGATCTCGGGGGCAATCAGCCCCAGCATTTT. Combining the CDR3 with reference TRBV7-9 and TRBJ1-5 gives the whole variable domain DTGVSQNPRHKITKRGQNVTFRCDPISEHNRLYWYRQTLGQGPEFLTYFQNEAQLEKSRLLSDRFSAERPKGSFSTLEIQRTEQGDSAMYLCASSLDLGGNQPQHFGDGTRLSIL.

The chain employs TRBV2 and TRBJ2-7; D remains ambiguous. V lost 3 bases and J lost 5, with 5 bases in between. Germline CDR1 SNHLY, CDR2 FYNNEI. The CDR3 length is 11 residues. The CDR3: CASSDRNEQYF. The CDR3, as DNA: TGTGCCAGCAGTGACAGGAACGAGCAGTACTTC.

The chain carries TRBV5-6 and TRBJ1-1; D perhaps matches TRBD1 (5 bases). V was trimmed by 4 bases and J by 6 bases, leaving 10 bases between them. CDR1 and CDR2 (germline): SGHDT, YYEEEE. There are 12 residues in the CDR3. The CDR3 sequence is CASSRRGPEAFF. For the CDR3, the DNA is TGTGCCAGCAGCCGAAGGGGCCCTGAAGCTTTCTTT.

The chain employs TRBV6-4 and TRBJ1-1; D is perhaps TRBD1 (6 bases). V gave up 5 bases and J gave up 1 base, with 8 bases separating them. Germline-derived CDR1 and CDR2 are MRHNA and SNTAGT. The CDR3 has 13 residues. CDR3 coding DNA: TGTGCCAGCAGTATGGACAGGAACACTGAAGCTTTCTTT. This gives the protein CASSMDRNTEAFF.